This T cell receptor beta chain was recovered during a study of T cells in Graves' hyperthyroidism and ophthalmopathy. Study-level information: The authors collected peripheral blood at initial diagnosis, before any treatment.

From RNA transcripts, TCR beta CDR3 regions were amplified. The HTBI primer set drove a first-round RT-PCR of the TCR CDR3. TCRdb fed the multiplex PCR reads into MiXCR, producing one record per CDR3 protein. This table has hundreds of thousands of distinct CDR3 sequences, about 17% appearing once. Blood was drawn at first hyperthyroidism diagnosis, before any ophthalmopathy symptoms. V lost 4 bases, J lost 0 bases, and 11 bases lay in between. CDR1 SGDLS and CDR2 YYNGEE come from the germline V gene. The CDR3 sequence is 15 residues long. Findings of the study overall: The model's output predicted ophthalmopathy at a median of approximately 6.5 months prior to onset. The blood repertoire included most of the expanded thyroid clonotypes above 0.001.

This clonotype has at least ten counts. Its specificity is unknown. The sequence came from a woman aged 45-59 years with Graves' hyperthyroidism that later progressed to Graves' ophthalmopathy. Source material: blood. This chain links TRBV9 with TRBJ1-3; D is unresolved. The CDR3 is CASSLTGSSGNTIYF. The CDR3 DNA is TGTGCCAGCAGCCTCACCGGGAGCTCTGGAAACACCATATATTTT.